The 29 T cell receptor beta chains in this list originate from one sample, sequenced in a study of shared clonotypes between healthy human individuals. The repertoire was sequenced with immunoSEQ multiplex PCR; TCRdb's copy has only in-frame clones and lacks some. This table has about 2.1 million clones, about 93% appearing once. Positively selected for CCR7, the CD45RO-negative cells used as naive CD8 cells excluded terminally differentiated effector memory CD45RA+ cells. Sequences were obtained from naive CD8+ T cells from PBMCs. The receptor source for this set is a man between 18 and 29 years old in good health. Some clones in this sample may be carry-over from other donors' samples.

This rearrangement joins TRBV7-9 to TRBJ2-7, with 7 bases fitting TRBD1. This CDR3 is built from 15 residues. Germline lookup yields CDR1 SEHNR and CDR2 FQNEAQ (reference sequence). V was clipped by 5 bases and J by 1 base; unmatched bases: 8. DNA of the CDR3: TGTGCCAGCAGCAACCGGACAGGCGCATCCTACGAGCAGTACTTC. Its translation: CASSNRTGASYEQYF.

The chain combines TRBV29-1 with TRBJ2-7; 9 positions match TRBD1. In germline, CDR1 is SQVTM, CDR2 ANQGSEA. The ends lost 1 base at V and 6 bases at J; junction bases unmatched: 7. This CDR3 is 14 amino acids long. The CDR3 DNA sequence: TGCAGCGTTGAAGTTGGGACAGGGAGTGGCGAGCAGTACTTC. Its protein is CSVEVGTGSGEQYF.

The V and J genes are TRBV10-3 and TRBJ2-7, with 16 bases lining up with TRBD2. The CDR3 extends over 16 amino acids. V dropped 6 bases and J dropped 3; count of bases not matched to a gene: 5. In germline, CDR1 is ENHRY, CDR2 SYGVKD. CDR3 amino acids: CAIRGTSGRALYEQYF. The CDR3 DNA sequence: TGTGCCATCAGAGGGACTAGCGGGAGGGCCCTCTACGAGCAGTACTTC.

This chain uses TRBV7-2 with TRBJ1-2; D perhaps matches TRBD1 (6 bases). Trimming took off 1 base at V and 6 bases at J, with 12 bases between the two ends. In germline, CDR1 is SGHTA, CDR2 FQGNSA. There are 14 residues in the CDR3. CDR3: CASSLVAGEDGYTF. The CDR3 nucleotides read TGTGCCAGCAGCTTAGTAGCAGGGGAGGATGGCTACACCTTC.

The chain couples TRBV6-1 to TRBJ2-2; 7 positions match TRBD1. The V segment lost 6 bases and the J segment 2 bases; nucleotides outside the gene matches: 3. The CDR3 is 14 residues long. Germline V gene data show CDR1 as MNHNS and CDR2 as SASEGT. CDR3 bases: TGTGCCAGCAGGAGACAGGGAAACACCGGGGAGCTGTTTTTT. This sequence encodes CASRRQGNTGELFF.

This clone came up once. The J gene is TRBJ2-7, the V gene TRBV7-2; the D gene is possibly TRBD2 (5 bases). Germline CDR1 reads SGHTA; CDR2 reads FQGNSA. Deletions cut 4 bases from V and 2 bases from J, with 15 bases between. The CDR3 is 15 residues long. DNA for the CDR3: TGTGCCAGCAGCTCTCTACCGGGAAAAGCCTACGAGCAGTACTTC. Protein: CASSSLPGKAYEQYF.

This sequence joins TRBV21-1 and TRBJ2-5; TRBD2, the table's D call, lacks a check against the DNA. TRBV21-1 is recorded as a pseudogene. There are 14 residues in the CDR3. The CDR3 nucleotides are TGTGCCAGCAGCAAAGGGGGAGGGGAAGAGACCCAGTACTTC. This translates into CASSKGGGEETQYF.

The rearrangement joins TRBV7-9 to TRBJ2-1, with a tentative D call TRBD2 (6 bases). V lost 3 bases, J lost 5 bases, and 14 bases lay in between. CDR1 SEHNR and CDR2 FQNEAQ come from the germline V gene (reference sequence). This CDR3 has 15 residues. CDR3 coding DNA: TGTGCCAGCAGCTTTCGGGGGAGTCAGGACAATGAGCAGTTCTTC. Translated: CASSFRGSQDNEQFF.

V is TRBV7-9 and J is TRBJ1-3; no firm D call. The CDR3 extends over 15 amino acids. V was clipped by 1 base and J by 2 bases, with 9 bases between them. The V gene's germline CDR1 is SEHNR and CDR2 FQNEAQ (reference sequence). CDR3 nucleotides: TGTGCCAGCAGCTTAGTCTCGGGGACTGGAAACACCATATATTTT. Translation gives CASSLVSGTGNTIYF. The full variable domain, with the rest looked up from reference TRBV7-9 and TRBJ1-3, is DTGVSQNPRHKITKRGQNVTFRCDPISEHNRLYWYRQTLGQGPEFLTYFQNEAQLEKSRLLSDRFSAERPKGSFSTLEIQRTEQGDSAMYLCASSLVSGTGNTIYFGEGSWLTVV.

This sequence joins TRBV28 and TRBJ2-5, with D unclear. The J call may be in error: the DNA end matches TRBJ2-7 better. The CDR3 is made up of 13 amino acids. Germline loops: CDR1 MDHEN, CDR2 SYDVKM. CDR3 region: CASNGRRSYEQYF. The CDR3 nucleotides are TGTGCCAGCAATGGTCGGAGAAGCTACGAGCAGTACTTC.

The chain employs TRBV10-2 and TRBJ2-1; 10 bases match TRBD2. Germline loops: CDR1 WSHSY, CDR2 SAAADI. This CDR3 contains 19 residues. After removal of 4 bases from V and 3 bases from J, the junction contained 15 bases not matched to a gene. CDR3 coding DNA: TGCGCCAGCAGTGCCGCCGGGGGAGCGGGAGGGCCGTACTACAATGAGCAGTTCTTC. Amino acids: CASSAAGGAGGPYYNEQFF.

V is TRBV10-3 and J is TRBJ1-1; 8 bases map to TRBD1. The J segment lost 4 bases and the V segment lost 4 bases, leaving 11 bases of the junction unmatched. Germline V CDR1 and CDR2: ENHRY, SYGVKD. The CDR3 is made up of 16 amino acids. CDR3 sequence: CAISAAGGLLVTEAFF. The CDR3 DNA sequence: TGTGCCATCAGTGCGGCAGGGGGCCTTTTGGTCACTGAAGCTTTCTTT.

The chain carries TRBV27 and TRBJ1-2; the D gene is possibly TRBD1 (5 bases). This CDR3 is 13 amino acids long. V lost 2 bases and J 8 bases, leaving 12 bases between the germline ends. Per germline, CDR1 MNHEY and CDR2 SMNVEV (reference sequence). In DNA, the CDR3 is TGTGCCAGCAGTTTAATTGGTGGGGGAGGCTACACCTTC. Encoded protein: CASSLIGGGGYTF.

The chain has TRBV11-1 and TRBJ2-1; 10 bases are shared with TRBD2. V lost 5 bases and J lost 7; bases outside the gene matches: 8. Per germline, CDR1 SGHAT and CDR2 FQDESV (reference sequence). This CDR3 comprises 15 residues. DNA for the CDR3: TGTGCCAGCAGCCACCTTGGACTAGCGGCTAATGAGCAGTTCTTC. This codes for CASSHLGLAANEQFF.

Concerning this clone itself: This sample also contains other DNA sequences that code for the same CDR3. The chain is built from TRBV19 and TRBJ2-7, with 7 bases that match TRBD2. The CDR3 is 14 residues long. Germline CDR1 reads LNHDA; CDR2 reads SQIVND (reference sequence). The junction had 2 bases not matched to a gene; V was cut back by 1 base and J by 2 bases. The CDR3 nucleotides are TGTGCCAGTAGTATAGGAGCGGGACCCTACGAGCAGTACTTC. It codes for CASSIGAGPYEQYF.

This chain's CDR3 is CASSTPYLAAGARADTQYF. DNA of the CDR3: TGTGCCAGCAGTACCCCATACCTAGCGGCAGGGGCCCGGGCAGATACGCAGTATTTT. The J gene is TRBJ2-3, the V gene TRBV28; D possibly corresponds to TRBD2 (7 bases). CDR1 is MDHEN and CDR2 is SYDVKM in the germline V gene. Trimming left V 5 bases short and J 4 bases short, with 28 bases between. The CDR3 runs to 19 residues. Filled out from reference TRBV28 and TRBJ2-3, the complete variable domain reads DVKVTQSSRYLVKRTGEKVFLECVQDMDHENMFWYRQDPGLGLRLIYFSYDVKMKEKGDIPEGYSVSREKKERFSLILESASTNQTSMYLCASSTPYLAAGARADTQYFGPGTRLTVL.

J is TRBJ2-1 and V is TRBV29-1; D uncertain. V was trimmed by 6 bases and J by 9 bases, leaving 12 bases between them. Germline CDR1 and CDR2: SQVTM and ANQGSEA. The CDR3 is 11 amino acids. CDR3 residues: CSVRRNSEQFF. CDR3 bases: TGCAGCGTCCGCCGAAATAGTGAGCAGTTCTTC.

With regard to this clone: Just one base apart from a much larger clone, this may be a read error. Additional DNA sequences in this sample encode the identical CDR3. The chain recombines TRBV6-1 with TRBJ2-1; the D call may be TRBD1 or TRBD2 (5 bases each). Trimming removed 4 bases from V and 2 bases from J, with 6 bases in between. The CDR3 sequence is 13 residues long. Germline V lookup: CDR1 MNHNS, CDR2 SASEGT. The chain's CDR3 is CASSVGAYNEQFF. The CDR3 DNA follows: TGTGCCAGCAGTGTGGGGGCCTACAATGAGCAGTTCTTC.

The CDR3 spells CASSRWDRAYEQYF. CDR3 in DNA: TGTGCCAGCAGCAGATGGGACAGGGCCTACGAGCAGTACTTC. The J gene is TRBJ2-7, the V gene TRBV7-9, with 9 bases aligning to TRBD1. V lost 5 bases to trimming and J lost 2 bases; unmatched junction nucleotides: 4. In germline, CDR1 is SEHNR, CDR2 FQNEAQ (reference sequence). The CDR3 consists of 14 residues. The variable domain in full, completed from reference TRBV7-9 and TRBJ2-7, reads DTGVSQNPRHKITKRGQNVTFRCDPISEHNRLYWYRQTLGQGPEFLTYFQNEAQLEKSRLLSDRFSAERPKGSFSTLEIQRTEQGDSAMYLCASSRWDRAYEQYFGPGTRLTVT.

About this clone: The same CDR3 also results from other DNA sequences found in this sample. The chain has TRBV27 and TRBJ1-5; unclear D gene. The CDR3 is 14 residues long. V was trimmed by 2 bases and J by 3 bases, leaving 8 bases between them. CDR1 and CDR2 from the germline V gene are MNHEY and SMNVEV (reference sequence). The CDR3 nucleotides read TGTGCCAGCAGTTTAGGGCGGTACAATCAGCCCCAGCATTTT. Protein: CASSLGRYNQPQHF.

This clone has only one observation. The chain carries TRBV9 and TRBJ2-3, with 7 bases matching TRBD1. CDR1 and CDR2 from the germline V gene are SGDLS and YYNGEE. CDR3 length equals 16 residues. After removal of 5 bases from V and 2 bases from J, the junction contained 11 bases not matched to a gene. The CDR3: CASSELGQSFTDTQYF. The DNA for the CDR3 is TGTGCCAGCAGTGAGTTGGGACAGTCCTTCACAGATACGCAGTATTTT.

This CDR3 reads CASSPPGHPPEGYEQYF. CDR3 DNA: TGTGCCAGCTCACCACCGGGACACCCCCCTGAGGGCTACGAGCAGTACTTC. The chain is built from TRBV18 and TRBJ2-7; weak D call: TRBD1 (6 bases). Germline lookup yields CDR1 KGHSH and CDR2 LQKENI. Trimming took 0 bases from V and 3 from J, leaving 18 bases between them. CDR3 length equals 17 residues.

The chain joins TRBV5-5 to TRBJ2-3; tentatively, D is TRBD2 (5 bases). The germline V gene has CDR1 SGHKS and CDR2 YYEKEE (reference sequence). V lost 0 bases and J lost 0, with 14 bases in between. This CDR3 region has 17 residues. CDR3 residues: CASSLEKGSSSTDTQYF. The CDR3 DNA reads TGTGCCAGCAGCTTGGAAAAAGGGAGTTCTAGCACAGATACGCAGTATTTT.

This chain joins TRBV14 and TRBJ2-1; D may be TRBD2 (6 bases). Germline V CDR1 and CDR2: SGHDN, FVKESK. Trimming removed 0 bases from V and 7 bases from J, with 25 bases in between. The CDR3 has 19 amino acids. The CDR3: CASSQESEWGGVRKNEQFF. The CDR3 nucleotides read TGTGCCAGCAGCCAAGAATCTGAGTGGGGAGGAGTACGCAAAAATGAGCAGTTCTTC.

This chain joins TRBV7-8 and TRBJ2-1, with D perhaps matching TRBD2 (5 bases). Deletions cut 4 bases from V and 0 bases from J, with 10 bases between. Germline CDR1 reads SGHVS; CDR2 reads FQNEAQ. This CDR3 has 15 residues. CDR3 sequence: CASSWERNSYNEQFF. CDR3 DNA sequence: TGTGCCAGCAGCTGGGAGCGGAACTCCTACAATGAGCAGTTCTTC.

This clone was seen just once. This chain uses TRBV13 with TRBJ2-7; 9 bases are a match to TRBD2. With 4 bases clipped from V and 2 bases from J, the junction kept 6 bases outside the gene matches. The length of the CDR3 is 15 residues. Germline CDR1 and CDR2: PRHDT and FYEKMQ (reference sequence). The CDR3 nucleotides are TGTGCCAGCAGCTCCGGACTAGCGCACGCCTACGAGCAGTACTTC. It yields the protein CASSSGLAHAYEQYF.

A note on this clone: Different DNA sequences within this sample yield the same CDR3. The chain carries TRBV10-3 and TRBJ1-1; possibly TRBD1 for D (6 bases). Germline loops: CDR1 ENHRY, CDR2 SYGVKD. V shed 3 bases and J shed 4 bases, with 9 bases lying between them. CDR3 length: 13 residues. CDR3 nucleotides: TGTGCCATCAGTGACGGGGGCCTCACTGAAGCTTTCTTT. The encoded protein is CAISDGGLTEAFF.

DNA of the CDR3: TGTGCCAGCAGTTTAGGGGCCACAGGGATCGATGAGCAGTTCTTC. Amino acids: CASSLGATGIDEQFF. The chain employs TRBV27 and TRBJ2-1, with D perhaps TRBD1 (6 bases). In germline, CDR1 is MNHEY, CDR2 SMNVEV (reference sequence). The CDR3 length is 15 residues. The V end lost 2 bases, the J end lost 8 bases, and 16 bases lay between the germline ends.

This chain uses TRBV4-1 with TRBJ2-3; the match to TRBD2 covers 12 bases. The V segment lost 1 base and the J segment 4 bases; nucleotides outside the gene matches: 6. The CDR3 totals 17 residues. Per germline, CDR1 MGHRA and CDR2 YSYEKL. The CDR3 region is CASSQGPSGRAADTQYF. In nucleotides, the CDR3 is TGCGCCAGCAGCCAAGGGCCTAGCGGGAGGGCCGCAGATACGCAGTATTTT.